This T cell receptor (beta chain) is from a study of blood T cell repertoires in COVID-19 (dated by TCRdb to the early 2020s). As for the study more broadly: Samples from collaborators originated in the United States, Italy and Spain and spanned both the acute and convalescent phases of COVID-19. Where HLA class I and class II types were available, the types were taken from metadata supplied by the sample provider, not from assay-based typing. The material from the prospective study consisted of cDNA or gDNA derived from T cells, B-cell-depleted T cells, or PBMCs. A freely available public database, intended as a resource for researchers studying the immune response to SARS-CoV-2, is where the repertoires were released. Deeply sampled blood TCRbeta repertoires from subjects exposed to, actively infected with, or recovered from COVID-19 were included in the dataset. The sample metadata nearly always contained a de-identified subject ID, COVID-19 status, age in years and sex. Samples came from the ongoing ImmuneRACE study (first 160 participants) plus 1,254 subjects from 6 global collaborators.

TCRbeta CDR3 regions were amplified from genomic DNA by means of the immunoSEQ Assay, a bias-controlled multiplex PCR. Per the original workflow: Nucleated cell counts per sample were estimated from amplification of reference gene primers within the assay. To quantify the absolute abundance of each unique TCRbeta CDR3 rearrangement, sequence reads were collapsed and filtered. For each sample, productive Simpson clonality was calculated as the square root of Simpson's diversity index over productive rearrangements. TCRdb obtained this table from immuneACCESS and retained in-frame rearrangements with V and J assigned. These tables miss some clones; where compared with another copy, unresolved V genes account for less than half of the shortfall, and the remainder is unexplained. V, J and clone size are taken as reported in that table, and D and trimming were inferred from the DNA itself. The sample includes roughly 160,000 clones, with roughly 90% observed a single time. The ten largest clones add up to 20% to 30% of the sample.

Comment on this clone: This receptor's antigen is unknown. Base qualities are not recorded, but no much larger clone differs from it by a single base.

Germline trimming: 4 bases from V, 8 bases from J; junction bases outside gene matches: 4. From the germline V gene, CDR1 is SQVTM and CDR2 is ANQGSEA. Counted from cysteine to phenylalanine, this CDR3 has 12 amino acids. The CDR3 DNA has 36 bases and is translated from base 1. The paper's findings and limits, for the study overall: How much clinical and demographic metadata was included differed by source and by participant, and the metadata was provided uncurated.

The collaborating institutions used their own protocols to collect whole blood in K2EDTA tubes. For TCRbeta analysis, collaborators shipped samples as frozen whole blood, isolated PBMCs, or DNA extracted from either of those sample types. Sequencing input: peripheral blood. The receptor was isolated from a man aged 55 to 70 with acute or convalescent COVID-19. The chain employs TRBV29-1 and TRBJ1-2; TRBD1 fits 10 bases in the junction. CDR3 protein: CSVGRDRGGYTF. The sequenced DNA: TGCAGCGTTGGACGGGACAGGGGCGGCTACACCTTC.